The clone carrying this T cell receptor beta chain was detected ten times or more. Its antigen is unknown. Study-wide results and limits: Whole repertoires were not studied in the larger cohort, only one V-J beta rearrangement. Tumor memory CD4+ T cell TCR gene usage clustered with blood and lymph node memory CD4+ cells and lymph node naive CD4+ cells. Tumor-infiltrating Treg TCR alpha and beta sequences overlapped most with tumor naive CD4+ T cells, then blood naive.

The sorted Tregs were CD4+CD25+CD127-/low cells. The germline V gene encodes CDR1 LGHNA and CDR2 YNFKEQ. Trimming removed 3 bases at V and 2 bases at J, with 9 bases between. The CDR3 runs 14 residues. Semi-nested PCR with Nested Universal Primer A followed constant-region reverse priming of full-length variable regions. TCRdb redid the calling of the 5' RACE reads with MiXCR, one entry per CDR3 protein. The data hold around 50,000 distinct CDR3 sequences, with 26% observed a single time. The chain combines TRBV4-2 with TRBJ2-3; D is perhaps TRBD2 (6 bases). The specimen was tumor-infiltrating Tregs sorted from the breast tumor. The TCR originated in a female donor with breast cancer. CDR3 DNA sequence: TGTGCCAGCAGCCAGACTAGTCCCACAGATACGCAGTATTTT. It yields the protein CASSQTSPTDTQYF.